Following are 5 T cell receptor beta chains from one sample sequenced in a study of beta chain features in type 1 diabetes. Expressed TCRB transcripts were sequenced, since all the RNA that had been isolated was reverse transcribed. Profiled with immunoSEQ multiplex PCR; TCRdb holds only in-frame clones, not every one. The sample shows 620,000 or so clones, about a sixth of them seen only once. Sample: naive CD4+ T cells from blood. Source of these receptors: a man aged 18 to 30 in good health.

This clone was counted between two and nine times. The rearrangement uses TRBV18 and TRBJ1-2; D uncertain. Germline-derived CDR1 and CDR2 are KGHSH and LQKENI. V lost 11 bases to trimming and J lost 4 bases, with 17 bases between them. The CDR3 runs to 13 residues. Written as DNA, the CDR3 is TGTGCCGGAGCCGACTCGGGGATCTATGGCTACACCTTC. It is translated as CAGADSGIYGYTF.

This clone has more than one count but fewer than ten. The CDR3 end shows no conserved phenylalanine or tryptophan, and so a read error is likely. The limits of the CDR3 on the DNA are not certain, so only TCRdb's listed CDR3 is given. The chain recombines TRBV4-3 with TRBJ1-1; TRBD1, the table's D call, was not compared with the DNA. Germline CDR1 and CDR2: LGHNA and YSLEER. The CDR3 extends over 10 residues, inclusive of both ends. CDR3 loop: CASSQLRVGE.

The rearrangement joins TRBV6-5 to TRBJ2-7; D perhaps matches TRBD1 (5 bases). CDR1 MNHEY and CDR2 SVGAGI come from the germline V gene. The CDR3 is 14 residues long. Trimming cost V 0 bases and J 3 bases, with 9 bases left between them. CDR3 nucleotides: TGTGCCAGCAGTTACTCGCCCAGGGACTACGAGCAGTACTTC. This encodes CASSYSPRDYEQYF.

This clone has just a few counts. V and J are TRBV10-3 and TRBJ1-1, with D unresolved. Germline V gene data show CDR1 as ENHRY and CDR2 as SYGVKD. V was pared by 3 bases and J by 1 base, with 12 bases between. CDR3 length: 15 amino acids. Here the CDR3 reads CAISDMNTGNTEAFF. CDR3 in DNA: TGTGCCATCAGTGATATGAACACCGGGAACACTGAAGCTTTCTTT.

This chain connects TRBV28 to TRBJ2-2, with 8 bases identical to TRBD1. In germline, CDR1 is MDHEN, CDR2 SYDVKM. This CDR3 comprises 15 residues. V was clipped by 6 bases and J by 6 bases; unmatched bases: 9. Here the CDR3 DNA reads TGTGCCAGCAGGTCTCCGGGACAGGACGCCGGGGAGCTGTTTTTT. Protein product: CASRSPGQDAGELFF.